This T cell receptor beta chain was retrieved from a study of shared clonotypes between healthy human individuals. This clone has a single count. Its specificity is not known. Germline CDR1 and CDR2: SQVTM and ANQGSEA. V lost 4 bases to trimming and J lost 6 bases, with 13 bases between them. This CDR3 region has 12 residues. The protocol was immunoSEQ multiplex PCR, while the TCRdb copy is restricted to in-frame clones and leaves out a portion. Of 600,000 to 750,000 clones in the sample, about 90% were seen once. CD45RO+ cells joined CCR7-negative CD45RA+ TemRA cells to form CD8 memory. Study-level findings and limits: Larger estimated richness was generally seen in naive subsets than in memory subsets.

The sequence was obtained from a man aged 18 to 35 in good health. Some clones in this sample may be carry-over from other donors' samples. The source material was memory CD8+ T cells from PBMCs. Subset: CD45RO+ cells pooled with CCR7-negative TemRA cells. This chain joins TRBV29-1 and TRBJ2-7, with a weak D call TRBD1 (6 bases). CDR3 nucleotides: TGCAGCGTTGTGGGGGCTGCGCGCGAGCAGTACTTC. It yields the protein CSVVGAAREQYF.